One sample yielded the 9 T cell receptor beta chains listed below, sequenced in a study of human T cells and chemical hapten exposure. It was from unfractionated whole blood that total RNA was extracted. TCRdb itself ran the 5' RACE reads through MiXCR, one entry per CDR3 protein. In the table there are more than 60,000 distinct CDR3 sequences, approximately 15% of which are singletons. The receptors were sampled from a female donor in good health.

The genes are TRBV18 and TRBJ2-6; TRBD1 matches at 10 bases. CDR1 and CDR2 (germline): KGHSH, LQKENI. The V and J ends lost 3 bases and 0 bases, in that order; junction bases with no gene match: 2. This CDR3 has 17 residues. CDR3 loop: CASSPGTGASGANVLTF. Here the CDR3 DNA reads TGTGCCAGCTCACCGGGGACAGGGGCCTCTGGGGCCAACGTCCTGACTTTC.

This clonotype was counted between two and nine times. The CDR3 DNA reads as TGTGCCAGCAGTTTATCCCCCAAGACGGCGACTAACTATGGCTACACCTTC. Amino acid sequence: CASSLSPKTATNYGYTF. V and J are TRBV27 and TRBJ1-2, with D unresolved. V lost 0 bases to trimming and J lost 0 bases, with 14 bases between them. CDR1 and CDR2 from the germline V gene are MNHEY and SMNVEV (reference sequence). CDR3 length: 17 residues.

This clonotype was seen a handful of times. An end of the junction does not agree with germline; a read error may underlie this. The genes are TRBV7-7 and TRBJ1-5; no reliable D call. The CDR3 runs to 19 residues. Germline CDR1 is SSHAT and CDR2 is FNYEAQ (reference sequence). CDR3 region: CASSIPRVEGMYSNQPQHF. The CDR3 DNA sequence: TGTGCTAGCAGCATCCCTAGGGTGGAAGGAATGTATAGCAATCAGCCCCAGCATTTT.

V is TRBV28 and J is TRBJ2-7, with TRBD2 identical over 12 bases. Germline loops: CDR1 MDHEN, CDR2 SYDVKM. The CDR3 is 15 amino acids. Losses at the gene ends were 3 bases for V and 5 bases for J; bases not matched to a gene: 5. DNA of the CDR3: TGTGCCAGCAGTTTCCACGGACTAGCGGGAAACGAGCAGTACTTC. As protein: CASSFHGLAGNEQYF.

The V gene is TRBV28, the J gene TRBJ2-5; D perhaps matches TRBD2 (7 bases). From germline, CDR1 is MDHEN and CDR2 SYDVKM. Trimming cost V 7 bases and J 2 bases, with 14 bases left between them. This CDR3 is 14 amino acids long. The CDR3 loop reads CASIEGGGQETQYF. For the CDR3, the DNA is TGTGCCAGCATTGAGGGGGGGGGGCAAGAGACCCAGTACTTC.

This clonotype was seen a handful of times. The chain couples TRBV7-9 to TRBJ1-4; the D gene is possibly TRBD1 (6 bases). Germline assignment: CDR1 SEHNR and CDR2 FQNEAQ (reference sequence). V shed 5 bases and J shed 8 bases, with 15 bases lying between them. This CDR3 spans 14 amino acids. The CDR3 DNA is TGTGCCAGCAGCCCGGCAGGGGTCGGGGAAAAACTGTTTTTT. It translates to CASSPAGVGEKLFF.

This clonotype occurred a few times. The chain recombines TRBV7-6 with TRBJ2-3, with D perhaps assigned TRBD1 or TRBD2 (6 bases each). The CDR3 is 14 amino acids. The germline V gene has CDR1 SGHVS and CDR2 FNYEAQ. V lost 5 bases and J 3 bases, leaving 12 bases between the germline ends. CDR3 coding DNA: TGTGCCAGCAGCCCCCAGGGGAGGACAGATACGCAGTATTTT. Translation gives CASSPQGRTDTQYF.

The sample holds many counts of this clonotype. CDR3 nucleotide sequence: TGCGCCAGCAGCCAAGAAGTAACTTTTACCCCAGATACGCAGTATTTT. It yields the protein CASSQEVTFTPDTQYF. This chain uses TRBV4-3 with TRBJ2-3; no definite D call. Trimming took off 0 bases at V and 4 bases at J, with 14 bases between the two ends. The germline V gene encodes CDR1 LGHNA and CDR2 YSLEER. The CDR3 has 16 amino acids.

This clonotype was counted between two and nine times. V and J are TRBV6-2 or TRBV6-3 and TRBJ1-5, with TRBD1 identical over 9 bases. Germline loops: CDR1 MNHEY, CDR2 SVGEGT. The V and J ends lost 9 bases and 0 bases, in that order; junction bases with no gene match: 6. CDR3 length equals 15 residues. The CDR3 nucleotides read TGTGCCAGTATCGGACAGGGGAATAGCAATCAGCCCCAGCATTTT. This gives the protein CASIGQGNSNQPQHF.